These 20 T cell receptor beta chains were sequenced from one sample in a study of CXCR3-negative and CXCR3-positive naive CD8 T cells. UMI-tagged TRB cDNA libraries were built via 5' RACE. TCRdb re-called the 5' RACE reads and catalogs CDR3 proteins one per entry, DNA excluded. This listing includes around 45,000 distinct CDR3 sequences. Sequencing input: naive CXCR3- CD8+ T cells from blood. The subset: CD45RO-CCR7+CD27+CD95- naive CD8+ T cells lacking CXCR3 (TNR3-). Source of these receptors: a human donor in good health. Some clones in this sample may be carry-over from other donors' samples.

The chain recombines TRBV20-1 with TRBJ2-3. Per germline, CDR1 DFQATT and CDR2 SNEGSKA (reference sequence). CDR3 length: 13 amino acids. CDR3 residues: CSAYEHRTDTQYF.

The rearrangement joins TRBV25-1 to TRBJ2-1. In germline, CDR1 is MGHDK, CDR2 SYGVNS. The CDR3 runs 14 residues. CDR3 region: CASSEGDYYNEQFF. The whole variable domain, remainder taken from reference TRBV25-1 and TRBJ2-1, is EADIYQTPRYLVIGTGKKITLECSQTMGHDKMYWYQQDPGMELHLIHYSYGVNSTEKGDLSSESTVSRIRTEHFPLTLESARPSHTSQYLCASSEGDYYNEQFFGPGTRLTVL.

The rearrangement joins TRBV5-6 to TRBJ2-3; TCRdb selects TRBD2, and the lack of DNA leaves this call unchecked. The length of the CDR3 is 14 residues. CDR1 SGHDT and CDR2 YYEEEE come from the germline V gene. CDR3: CASSWAVAEDTQYF.

The CDR3 region is CSARETSGDKYYEQYF. The chain couples TRBV20-1 to TRBJ2-7; TCRdb lists TRBD2, though no DNA is available to test this call. This CDR3 has 16 residues. Germline V CDR1 and CDR2: DFQATT, SNEGSKA (reference sequence).

The chain has TRBV28 and TRBJ1-1. Germline V gene data show CDR1 as MDHEN and CDR2 as SYDVKM. The CDR3 spans 13 residues. The CDR3: CASYPFLNTEAFF.

The V call is TRBV7-8, the J call TRBJ2-7; there is no DNA to check the TCRdb D call of TRBD1. This CDR3 spans 15 amino acids. Germline lookup yields CDR1 SGHVS and CDR2 FQNEAQ. The CDR3 sequence is CASSLGDRAGDEQYF.

The rearrangement links TRBV7-6 to TRBJ2-2; the TCRdb call, TRBD2, lacks DNA for checking. The CDR3 contains 17 residues. Germline CDR1 and CDR2: SGHVS and FNYEAQ. CDR3 sequence: CASSLAESSGFTGELFF.

The CDR3 is CSASSGPSSYEQYF. This chain joins TRBV20-1 and TRBJ2-7; the D gene TCRdb calls, TRBD2, cannot be checked with no DNA. CDR3 length equals 14 residues. From germline, CDR1 is DFQATT and CDR2 SNEGSKA (reference sequence).

The chain couples TRBV7-7 to TRBJ2-3; the D gene TCRdb calls, TRBD2, cannot be checked with no DNA. The CDR3 runs to 14 residues. CDR1 and CDR2 from the germline V gene are SSHAT and FNYEAQ (reference sequence). CDR3 sequence reads: CASSLRGTSDTQYF. The full variable domain, its missing parts supplied by reference TRBV7-7 and TRBJ2-3, is GAGVSQSPRYKVTKRGQDVTLRCDPISSHATLYWYQQALGQGPEFLTYFNYEAQPDKSGLPSDRFSAERPEGSISTLTIQRTEQRDSAMYRCASSLRGTSDTQYFGPGTRLTVL.

This chain joins TRBV6-1 and TRBJ2-7; TCRdb returns TRBD1, unconfirmable since there is no DNA. This CDR3 has 11 residues. Germline CDR1 MNHNS, CDR2 SASEGT. The CDR3 sequence: CASGGPEKQYF.

The rearrangement uses TRBV15 and TRBJ2-7; TCRdb designates TRBD1, a call that cannot be tested without DNA. The germline CDR1 and CDR2 sequences are LNHNV and YYDKDF (reference sequence). The CDR3 is 15 residues long. The CDR3 sequence is CATSPDRVGAYEQYF.

V usage is TRBV14 and J usage is TRBJ2-2; without DNA, the TCRdb call of TRBD1 cannot be checked. Germline CDR1 reads SGHDN; CDR2 reads FVKESK. The CDR3 loop spans 15 amino acids. This chain's CDR3 is CASSQLGAVTGELFF.

The V gene is TRBV12-3 or TRBV12-4, the J gene TRBJ2-2. This CDR3 is 11 amino acids long. The CDR3 reads CASRNTGELFF.

The V call is TRBV30, the J call TRBJ2-7. The germline V gene encodes CDR1 GTSNPN and CDR2 SVGIG (reference sequence). This CDR3 region has 15 residues. The CDR3 sequence is CAWSPTYLSSYEQYF.

The chain is built from TRBV2 and TRBJ2-1; as DNA is missing, the TRBD2 call by TCRdb cannot be tested. In germline, CDR1 is SNHLY, CDR2 FYNNEI. The CDR3 loop spans 16 amino acids. CDR3 residues: CASSVQPERPRDEQFF.

This chain links TRBV7-9 with TRBJ1-2; TCRdb outputs TRBD1, but without DNA this stays unchecked. The CDR3 runs to 14 residues. CDR1 SEHNR and CDR2 FQNEAQ come from the germline V gene (reference sequence). The CDR3 here is CASSSRQGIYGYTF.

This sequence joins TRBV4-1 and TRBJ1-5; TCRdb indicates TRBD1, and absent DNA this call remains unverified. The CDR3 has 15 amino acids. Germline assignment: CDR1 MGHRA and CDR2 YSYEKL. The CDR3 protein is CASSQGGGGNQPQHF.

The gene calls are TRBV20-1 and TRBJ2-7; TCRdb proposes TRBD1, but this gene call is untestable without DNA. This CDR3 spans 15 amino acids. The germline V gene has CDR1 DFQATT and CDR2 SNEGSKA (reference sequence). The CDR3 spells CSATDGDRGAYEQYF.

The J gene is TRBJ2-1, the V gene TRBV4-1; the TRBD2 assignment by TCRdb is unverifiable without DNA. CDR3 length: 15 residues. Germline lookup yields CDR1 MGHRA and CDR2 YSYEKL. The CDR3 reads CASSRRGASDNEQFF.

The CDR3 reads CSVLTDSYEQYF. This chain connects TRBV29-1 to TRBJ2-7; there is no DNA to check the TCRdb D call of TRBD1. Per the germline V gene, CDR1 is SQVTM and CDR2 is ANQGSEA. The length of the CDR3 is 12 residues.